This TCR beta chain was captured in a study of blood T cell repertoires in COVID-19. On the study more broadly: COVID-19 samples, acute and convalescent, were from the United States, Italy and Spain. The analysed material was cDNA or gDNA that came from T cells, B-cell-depleted T cells, or PBMCs.

Germline values: CDR1 SQVTM, CDR2 ANQGSEA. CDR3 size: 13 residues. The V gene end was trimmed by 7 bases and the J gene end by 5 bases; junction bases not matched to a gene: 7. Per the study methods: Amplified reference gene primers provided the basis for estimating nucleated cell counts. Clones were read by immunoSEQ multiplex PCR, and TCRdb kept only the in-frame ones, dropping some. V and J calls and clone size are those listed in that table; D and trimming were worked out from the DNA. This sample yields 150,000 to 200,000 clones, of which approximately 86% are seen a single time; 1.5% to 2% belongs to the top ten.

The sequence came from a woman between 50 and 59 years old with acute or convalescent COVID-19. The sequenced material came from peripheral blood. V and J are TRBV29-1 and TRBJ1-4; 7 bases match TRBD1. The chain's CDR3 is CSAHRGGNEKLFF. CDR3 in DNA: TGCAGCGCTCACAGGGGAGGAAATGAAAAACTGTTTTTT.